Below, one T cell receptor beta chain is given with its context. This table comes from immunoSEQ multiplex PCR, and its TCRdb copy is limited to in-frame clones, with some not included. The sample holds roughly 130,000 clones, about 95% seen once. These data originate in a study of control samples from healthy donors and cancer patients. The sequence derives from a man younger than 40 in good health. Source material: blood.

The CDR3 spells CAAAWGPRYQETQYF. CDR3 nucleotides: TGTGCCGCCGCCTGGGGGCCCCGATACCAAGAGACCCAGTACTTC. The chain has TRBV30 and TRBJ2-5, with D perhaps matching TRBD1 (6 bases). Trimming shortened V by 8 bases and J by 0 bases, and 19 bases separated the two germline ends. CDR1 is GTSNPN, CDR2 SVGIG, per germline (reference sequence). The CDR3 runs to 15 residues.